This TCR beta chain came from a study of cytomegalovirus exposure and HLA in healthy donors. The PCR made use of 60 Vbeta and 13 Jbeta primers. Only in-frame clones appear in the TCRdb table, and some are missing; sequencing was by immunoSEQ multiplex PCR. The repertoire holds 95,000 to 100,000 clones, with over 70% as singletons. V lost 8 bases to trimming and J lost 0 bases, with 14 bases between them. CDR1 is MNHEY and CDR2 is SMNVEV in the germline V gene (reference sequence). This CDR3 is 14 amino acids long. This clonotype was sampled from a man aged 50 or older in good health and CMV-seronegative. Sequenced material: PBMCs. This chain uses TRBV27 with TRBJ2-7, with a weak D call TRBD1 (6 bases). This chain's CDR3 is CASSLDRFSYEQYF. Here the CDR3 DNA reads TGTGCCAGCTCCCTCGACAGGTTCTCCTACGAGCAGTACTTC.